What follows are 7 T cell receptor beta chains derived from one specimen sequenced in a study of blood T cell repertoires in COVID-19. TCRdb's copy holds only in-frame clones and misses some; the assay was immunoSEQ multiplex PCR. The data contain about 140,000 clones, approximately 86% of them seen just once; the ten biggest clones take up approximately 5.4%. The sequenced sample consisted of peripheral blood. These receptors came from a human donor in a cohort sampled during active COVID-19.

The chain recombines TRBV5-1 with TRBJ1-6; 8 bases agree with TRBD1. This CDR3 is built from 17 residues. V trimming: 0 bases; J trimming: 7 bases; junction bases outside the gene matches: 9. Germline CDR1 reads SGHRS; CDR2 reads YFSETQ. The CDR3 sequence: CASSLAGGSAMNSPLHF. As DNA, the CDR3 is TGCGCCAGCAGCTTGGCAGGGGGCTCGGCAATGAATTCACCCCTCCACTTT.

The rearrangement links TRBV2 to TRBJ2-1, with 14 bases fitting TRBD2. There are 17 residues in the CDR3. CDR1 and CDR2 from the germline V gene are SNHLY and FYNNEI. V lost 6 bases and J lost 0; bases outside the gene matches: 4. The CDR3 DNA sequence: TGTGCCAGCAGCGGACTAGCGGGGGGTGGCTCCTACAATGAGCAGTTCTTC. Translating gives CASSGLAGGGSYNEQFF.

This chain links TRBV11-2 with TRBJ1-3; TRBD1 aligns across 7 bases. Germline loops: CDR1 SGHAT, CDR2 FQNNGV. The CDR3 contains 15 residues. V dropped 5 bases and J dropped 4; count of bases not matched to a gene: 8. In DNA, the CDR3 is TGTGCCAGCAGCCCCCAGCCGGGACAGGGAAACACCATATATTTT. It encodes CASSPQPGQGNTIYF. The variable domain in full, with the rest retrieved from reference TRBV11-2 and TRBJ1-3, is EAGVAQSPRYKIIEKRQSVAFWCNPISGHATLYWYQQILGQGPKLLIQFQNNGVVDDSQLPKDRFSAERLKGVDSTLKIQPAKLEDSAVYLCASSPQPGQGNTIYFGEGSWLTVV.

The rearrangement joins TRBV24-1 to TRBJ2-3, with unresolved D. This CDR3 comprises 13 residues. V shed 5 bases and J shed 5 bases, with 10 bases lying between them. Germline V gene sequence: CDR1 KGHDR, CDR2 SFDVKD. The CDR3 nucleotides read TGTGCCACCAGTGTCCGCACAGTAGATACGCAGTATTTT. It specifies CATSVRTVDTQYF.

This clone appeared once. The gene calls are TRBV11-2 and TRBJ2-7, with TRBD2 matching 10 bases. Per germline, CDR1 SGHAT and CDR2 FQNNGV. V was clipped by 2 bases and J by 4 bases; unmatched bases: 2. The CDR3 is 14 residues long. For the CDR3, the DNA is TGTGCCAGCAGCTTAAGCGGGGGGGCGTACGAGCAGTACTTC. Its protein product is CASSLSGGAYEQYF.

This clone is labeled large (0.1 to 1%). V usage is TRBV20-1 and J usage is TRBJ1-1; 7 bases align to TRBD1. Germline CDR1 is DFQATT and CDR2 is SNEGSKA (reference sequence). V lost 6 bases to trimming and J lost 6 bases; unmatched junction nucleotides: 1. The CDR3 is 10 amino acids. The CDR3 nucleotides are TGCAGTGCCGGACAGGCTGAAGCTTTCTTT. Encoded protein: CSAGQAEAFF.

The chain couples TRBV4-2 to TRBJ2-2, with TRBD2 identical over 8 bases. J gave up 6 bases and V 5 bases, and 5 bases lay outside the gene matches. The CDR3 spans 14 residues. Per germline, CDR1 LGHNA and CDR2 YNFKEQ. The DNA for the CDR3 is TGTGCCAGCAGCTGGGGTAGCGGGGCCGGGGAGCTGTTTTTT. Translated, it gives CASSWGSGAGELFF.